This T cell receptor (beta chain) was found in a study of Ad26.COV2.S vaccination and SARS-CoV-2 variants. CDR1 LNHNV and CDR2 YYDKDF come from the germline V gene (reference sequence). The CDR3 is 16 amino acids. V lost 0 bases to trimming and J lost 2 bases, with 12 bases between them. The treatment is: roughly 20 received Ad26.COV2.S at low or high dose, single or two shots; a few received placebo; per-sample allocation not given. After the first vaccine or placebo injection, samples were drawn on day 63. Data came from immunoSEQ multiplex PCR; TCRdb stores just in-frame clones and leaves some out. The table includes about 260,000 clones, around 88% detected once.

The chain employs TRBV15 and TRBJ2-3; no firm D call. The TCR was taken from a person aged 18-60 years who received the Ad26.COV2.S COVID-19 vaccine or a placebo. The sample here was peripheral blood, taken in a trial of Ad26.COV2.S vaccine versus placebo. In nucleotides, the CDR3 is TGTGCCACCAGCAGAGATTCAGTTTTTCACACAGATACGCAGTATTTT. Its translation: CATSRDSVFHTDTQYF.